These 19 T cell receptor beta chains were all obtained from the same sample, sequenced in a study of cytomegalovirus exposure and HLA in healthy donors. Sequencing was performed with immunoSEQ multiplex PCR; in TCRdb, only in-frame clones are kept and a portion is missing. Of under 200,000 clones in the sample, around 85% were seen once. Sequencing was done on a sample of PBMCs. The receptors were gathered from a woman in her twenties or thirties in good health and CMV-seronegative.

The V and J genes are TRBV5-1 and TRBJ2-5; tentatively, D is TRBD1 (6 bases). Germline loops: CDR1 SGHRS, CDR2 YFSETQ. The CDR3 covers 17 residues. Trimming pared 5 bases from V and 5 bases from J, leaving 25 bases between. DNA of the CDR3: TGCGCCAGCAGTCTAGGGGGTTTCGGTCCCAAGGGCGAGACCCAGTACTTC. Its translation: CASSLGGFGPKGETQYF.

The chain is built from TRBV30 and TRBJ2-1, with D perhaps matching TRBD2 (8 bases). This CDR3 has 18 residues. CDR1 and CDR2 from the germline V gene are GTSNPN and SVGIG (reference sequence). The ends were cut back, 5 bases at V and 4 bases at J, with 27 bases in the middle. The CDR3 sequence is CAWRREGAAGAAYNEQFF. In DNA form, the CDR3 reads TGTGCCTGGCGGCGAGAGGGGGCAGCGGGAGCAGCATACAATGAGCAGTTCTTC.

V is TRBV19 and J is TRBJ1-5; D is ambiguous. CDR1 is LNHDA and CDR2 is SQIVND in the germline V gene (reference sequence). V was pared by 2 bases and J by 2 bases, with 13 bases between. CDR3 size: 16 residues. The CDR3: CASSIRAGDGNQPQHF. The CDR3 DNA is TGTGCCAGTAGTATACGGGCAGGCGACGGCAATCAGCCCCAGCATTTT. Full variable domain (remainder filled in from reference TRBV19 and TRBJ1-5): DGGITQSPKYLFRKEGQNVTLSCEQNLNHDAMYWYRQDPGQGLRLIYYSQIVNDFQKGDIAEGYSVSREKKESFPLTVTSAQKNPTAFYLCASSIRAGDGNQPQHFGDGTRLSIL.

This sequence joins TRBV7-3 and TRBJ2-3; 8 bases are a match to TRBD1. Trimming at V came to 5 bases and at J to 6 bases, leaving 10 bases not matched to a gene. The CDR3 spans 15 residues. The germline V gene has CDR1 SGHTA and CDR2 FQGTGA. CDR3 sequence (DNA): TGTGCCAGCAGCCCAAAGACAGGGGCCCTGGATACGCAGTATTTT. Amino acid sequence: CASSPKTGALDTQYF.

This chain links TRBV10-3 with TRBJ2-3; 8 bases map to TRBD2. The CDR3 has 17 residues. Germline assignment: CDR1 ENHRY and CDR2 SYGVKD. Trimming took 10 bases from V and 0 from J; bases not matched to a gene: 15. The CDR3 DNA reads TGTGCCACCAGCAGGAGCGGGGGAGCGGCTAGCACAGATACGCAGTATTTT. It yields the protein CATSRSGGAASTDTQYF.

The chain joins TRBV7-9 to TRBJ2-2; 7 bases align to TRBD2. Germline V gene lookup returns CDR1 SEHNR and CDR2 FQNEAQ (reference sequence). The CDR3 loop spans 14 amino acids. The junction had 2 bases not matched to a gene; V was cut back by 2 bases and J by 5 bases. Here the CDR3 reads CASSLTRGTGELFF. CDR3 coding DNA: TGTGCCAGCAGCTTAACGCGGGGGACCGGGGAGCTGTTTTTT. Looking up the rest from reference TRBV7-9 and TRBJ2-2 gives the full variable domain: DTGVSQNPRHKITKRGQNVTFRCDPISEHNRLYWYRQTLGQGPEFLTYFQNEAQLEKSRLLSDRFSAERPKGSFSTLEIQRTEQGDSAMYLCASSLTRGTGELFFGEGSRLTVL.

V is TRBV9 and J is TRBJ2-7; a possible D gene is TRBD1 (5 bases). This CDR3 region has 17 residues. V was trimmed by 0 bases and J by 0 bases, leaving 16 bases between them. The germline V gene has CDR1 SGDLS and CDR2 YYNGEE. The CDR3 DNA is TGTGCCAGCAGCGTAGGAGGCCAGGGTCACAGCTCCTACGAGCAGTACTTC. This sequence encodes CASSVGGQGHSSYEQYF.

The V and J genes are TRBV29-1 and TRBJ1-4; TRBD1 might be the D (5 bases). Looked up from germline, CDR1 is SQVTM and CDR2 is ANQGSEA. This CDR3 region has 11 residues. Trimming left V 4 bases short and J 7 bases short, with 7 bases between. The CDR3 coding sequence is TGCAGCGTTGTGGGGGGTGAAAAACTGTTTTTT. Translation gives CSVVGGEKLFF.

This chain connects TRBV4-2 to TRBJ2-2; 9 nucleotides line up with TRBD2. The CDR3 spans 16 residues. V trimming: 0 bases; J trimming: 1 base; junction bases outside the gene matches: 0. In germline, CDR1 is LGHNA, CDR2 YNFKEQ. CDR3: CASSQETSGNTGELFF. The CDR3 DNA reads TGTGCCAGCAGCCAAGAGACTAGCGGGAACACCGGGGAGCTGTTTTTT.

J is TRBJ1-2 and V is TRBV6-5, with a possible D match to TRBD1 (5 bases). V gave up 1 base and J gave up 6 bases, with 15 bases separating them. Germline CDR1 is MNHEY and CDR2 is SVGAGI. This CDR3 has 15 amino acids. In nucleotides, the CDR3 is TGTGCCAGCAGTTACTTCTCTCCAGGGACCGATGGCTACACCTTC. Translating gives CASSYFSPGTDGYTF.

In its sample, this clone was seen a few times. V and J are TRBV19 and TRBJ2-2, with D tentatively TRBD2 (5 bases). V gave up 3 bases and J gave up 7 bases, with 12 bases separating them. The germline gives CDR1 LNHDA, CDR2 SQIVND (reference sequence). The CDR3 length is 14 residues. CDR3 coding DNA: TGTGCCAGTAGTATTGAGACGGGGAACGGGGAGCTGTTTTTT. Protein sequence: CASSIETGNGELFF.

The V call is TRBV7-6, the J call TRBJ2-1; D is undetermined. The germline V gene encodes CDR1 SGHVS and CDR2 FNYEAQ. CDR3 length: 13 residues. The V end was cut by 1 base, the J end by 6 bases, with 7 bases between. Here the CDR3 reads CASSLGGPNEQFF. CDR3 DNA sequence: TGTGCCAGCAGCTTAGGTGGGCCCAATGAGCAGTTCTTC.

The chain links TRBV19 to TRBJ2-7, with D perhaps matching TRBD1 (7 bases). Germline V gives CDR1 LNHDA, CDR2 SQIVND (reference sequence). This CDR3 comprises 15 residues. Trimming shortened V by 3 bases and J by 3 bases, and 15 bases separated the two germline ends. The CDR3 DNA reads TGTGCCAGTAGTATCAAGCAGGGGGGTATCTACGAGCAGTACTTC. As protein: CASSIKQGGIYEQYF.

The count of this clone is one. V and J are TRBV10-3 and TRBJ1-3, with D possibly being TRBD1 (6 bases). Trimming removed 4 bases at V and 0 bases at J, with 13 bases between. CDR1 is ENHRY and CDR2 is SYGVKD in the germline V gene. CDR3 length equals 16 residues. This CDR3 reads CAISGDEGDSGNTIYF. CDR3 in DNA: TGTGCCATCAGTGGGGATGAGGGGGACTCTGGAAACACCATATATTTT.

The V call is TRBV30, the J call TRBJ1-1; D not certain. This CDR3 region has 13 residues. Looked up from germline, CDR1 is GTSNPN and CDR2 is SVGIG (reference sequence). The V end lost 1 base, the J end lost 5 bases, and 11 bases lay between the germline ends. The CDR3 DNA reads TGTGCCTGGAGTGAGCTGATGGGAACTGAAGCTTTCTTT. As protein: CAWSELMGTEAFF. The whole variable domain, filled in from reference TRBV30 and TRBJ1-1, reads SQTIHQWPATLVQPVGSPLSLECTVEGTSNPNLYWYRQAAGRGLQLLFYSVGIGQISSEVPQNLSASRPQDRQFILSSKKLLLSDSGFYLCAWSELMGTEAFFGQGTRLTVV.

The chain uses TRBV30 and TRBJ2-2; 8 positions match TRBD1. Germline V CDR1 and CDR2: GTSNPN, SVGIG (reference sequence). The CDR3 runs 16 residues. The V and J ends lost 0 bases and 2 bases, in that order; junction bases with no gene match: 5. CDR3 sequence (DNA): TGTGCCTGGAGTGTACAAACAGGGGGAAACACCGGGGAGCTGTTTTTT. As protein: CAWSVQTGGNTGELFF. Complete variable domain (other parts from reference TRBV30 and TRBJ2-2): SQTIHQWPATLVQPVGSPLSLECTVEGTSNPNLYWYRQAAGRGLQLLFYSVGIGQISSEVPQNLSASRPQDRQFILSSKKLLLSDSGFYLCAWSVQTGGNTGELFFGEGSRLTVL.

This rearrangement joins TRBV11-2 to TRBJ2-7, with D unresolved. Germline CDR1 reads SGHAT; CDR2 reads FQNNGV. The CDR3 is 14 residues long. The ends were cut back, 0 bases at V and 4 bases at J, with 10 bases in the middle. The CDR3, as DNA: TGTGCCAGCAGCTTAGAGCGCCAGTCTTACGAGCAGTACTTC. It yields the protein CASSLERQSYEQYF.

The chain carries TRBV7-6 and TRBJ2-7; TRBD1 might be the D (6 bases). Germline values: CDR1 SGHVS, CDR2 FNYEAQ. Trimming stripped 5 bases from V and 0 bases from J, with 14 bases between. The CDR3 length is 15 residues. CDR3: CASSLGQQSSYEQYF. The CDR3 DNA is TGTGCCAGCAGCCTCGGACAGCAAAGCTCCTACGAGCAGTACTTC. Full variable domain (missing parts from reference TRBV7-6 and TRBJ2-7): GAGVSQSPRYKVTKRGQDVALRCDPISGHVSLYWYRQALGQGPEFLTYFNYEAQQDKSGLPNDRFSAERPEGSISTLTIQRTEQRDSAMYRCASSLGQQSSYEQYFGPGTRLTVT.

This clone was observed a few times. In nucleotides, the CDR3 is TGTGCCAGCAGCCAAGGAGTAGTGACAGGGGAGAGAAACTATGGCTACACCTTC. Protein product: CASSQGVVTGERNYGYTF. V is TRBV4-2 and J is TRBJ1-2; 8 positions match TRBD1. The V gene's germline CDR1 is LGHNA and CDR2 YNFKEQ. The junction had 12 bases not matched to a gene; V was cut back by 1 base and J by 2 bases. The CDR3 totals 18 residues.